A selection of T cell receptor beta chains follows, all from one sample in a study of vaccination and CD4 T cells after COVID-19. No antigen is known for these receptors. TCRdb independently ran MiXCR on the PCR reads; one entry per CDR3 protein. The sample has around 15,000 distinct CDR3 sequences; about 57% are singletons. Sequenced sample: CD4+ T cells from blood, cultured in vitro. Receptors were obtained from a human donor who had recovered from COVID-19. The CDR3 runs from the conserved cysteine through the conserved F or W. Fields, in order: V gene, J gene, clone size, D gene, CDR3 protein, CDR3 DNA. The D gene is left open where the match is weak. Some rows have no size entry. The others give once, few or many, or a class for an expanded clone.

v_call: TRBV20-1; j_call: TRBJ1-4; clone_size: once; d_call: NA; cdr3_aa: CSASRQNEKLFF; cdr3_nt: TGCAGTGCTTCCCGACAGAATGAAAAACTGTTTTTT
v_call: TRBV7-8; j_call: TRBJ1-1; clone_size: few; d_call: NA; cdr3_aa: CASRRGAGNTEAFF; cdr3_nt: TGTGCCAGCAGAAGGGGCGCGGGGAACACTGAAGCTTTCTTT
v_call: TRBV3-1; j_call: TRBJ2-5; clone_size: NA; d_call: NA; cdr3_aa: CASSRKNRAGGETQYF; cdr3_nt: TGTGCCAGCAGCAGAAAGAACAGGGCCGGGGGGGAGACCCAGTACTTC
v_call: TRBV6-1; j_call: TRBJ1-3; clone_size: NA; d_call: NA; cdr3_aa: CASSEGLIASGNTIYF; cdr3_nt: TGTGCCAGCAGTGAAGGACTGATAGCCTCTGGAAACACCATATATTTT
v_call: TRBV5-1; j_call: TRBJ2-3; clone_size: NA; d_call: NA; cdr3_aa: CASQKAEITDTQYF; cdr3_nt: TGCGCCTCCCAGAAAGCGGAAATCACAGATACGCAGTATTTT
v_call: TRBV7-9; j_call: TRBJ1-3; clone_size: NA; d_call: NA; cdr3_aa: CASSFGQPGNTIYF; cdr3_nt: TGTGCCAGCAGCTTCGGACAGCCTGGAAACACCATATATTTT
v_call: TRBV20-1; j_call: TRBJ2-4; clone_size: NA; d_call: NA; cdr3_aa: CSARDAKGVAKNIQYF; cdr3_nt: TGCAGTGCTAGAGATGCGAAAGGAGTAGCCAAAAACATTCAGTACTTC
v_call: TRBV5-1; j_call: TRBJ1-1; clone_size: NA; d_call: NA; cdr3_aa: CASSLEVAGGNTEAFF; cdr3_nt: TGCGCCAGCAGCTTGGAGGTTGCGGGGGGGAACACTGAAGCTTTCTTT
v_call: TRBV18; j_call: TRBJ1-2; clone_size: NA; d_call: TRBD1; cdr3_aa: CASSPSGGSNYGYTF; cdr3_nt: TGTGCCAGCTCACCTTCAGGGGGGTCTAACTATGGCTACACCTTC
v_call: TRBV15; j_call: TRBJ2-5; clone_size: NA; d_call: NA; cdr3_aa: CATSRDRAQETQYF; cdr3_nt: TGTGCCACCAGCAGAGACAGGGCCCAAGAGACCCAGTACTTC
v_call: TRBV11-2; j_call: TRBJ2-3; clone_size: NA; d_call: TRBD2; cdr3_aa: CASSLVFVRGLATDTQYF; cdr3_nt: TGTGCCAGCAGCTTAGTCTTCGTGAGGGGACTAGCCACAGATACGCAGTATTTT
v_call: TRBV6-2/TRBV6-3; j_call: TRBJ1-6; clone_size: NA; d_call: NA; cdr3_aa: CASYSADSTRSIHPLHF; cdr3_nt: TGTGCCAGTTACAGCGCTGACTCGACCCGTTCAATTCACCCCCTCCACTTT
v_call: TRBV5-4; j_call: TRBJ1-1; clone_size: once; d_call: NA; cdr3_aa: CASSSYRVLNTEAFF; cdr3_nt: TGTGCCAGCAGCTCCTACCGGGTTTTGAACACTGAAGCTTTCTTT
v_call: TRBV5-1; j_call: TRBJ1-2; clone_size: NA; d_call: NA; cdr3_aa: CASSYRDGDYGYTF; cdr3_nt: TGCGCCAGCAGCTACCGGGACGGGGACTATGGCTACACCTTC
v_call: TRBV14; j_call: TRBJ1-1; clone_size: NA; d_call: NA; cdr3_aa: CASRELGVSAEAFF; cdr3_nt: TGTGCCAGCAGGGAGCTTGGGGTATCCGCTGAAGCTTTCTTT
v_call: TRBV12-3/TRBV12-4; j_call: TRBJ1-2; clone_size: NA; d_call: TRBD1; cdr3_aa: CASTHQGGEGGYTF; cdr3_nt: TGTGCCAGCACCCACCAGGGGGGGGAGGGAGGCTACACCTTC
v_call: TRBV7-8; j_call: TRBJ1-1; clone_size: NA; d_call: NA; cdr3_aa: CASSLGAMGGAFF; cdr3_nt: TGTGCCAGCAGCTTAGGAGCGATGGGGGGGGCTTTCTTT
v_call: TRBV11-2; j_call: TRBJ1-1; clone_size: NA; d_call: NA; cdr3_aa: CASSAGLRTEAFF; cdr3_nt: TGTGCCAGCAGCGCAGGGCTACGAACTGAAGCTTTCTTT
v_call: TRBV7-7; j_call: TRBJ2-3; clone_size: NA; d_call: TRBD2; cdr3_aa: CASSIAGAPADTQYF; cdr3_nt: TGTGCCAGCAGCATAGCGGGAGCGCCTGCGGATACGCAGTATTTT
v_call: TRBV7-8; j_call: TRBJ1-2; clone_size: NA; d_call: TRBD1; cdr3_aa: CASSSTGGSGYTF; cdr3_nt: TGTGCCAGCAGCTCGACAGGGGGATCAGGCTACACCTTC
v_call: TRBV5-4; j_call: TRBJ2-5; clone_size: NA; d_call: TRBD1; cdr3_aa: CASGSRTGDEETQYF; cdr3_nt: TGTGCCAGCGGCTCACGGACAGGTGACGAAGAGACCCAGTACTTC
v_call: TRBV19; j_call: TRBJ1-5; clone_size: NA; d_call: NA; cdr3_aa: CASSKRAREGQPQHF; cdr3_nt: TGTGCCAGTAGTAAGCGGGCCAGGGAAGGGCAGCCCCAGCATTTT
v_call: TRBV4-1; j_call: TRBJ1-2; clone_size: NA; d_call: NA; cdr3_aa: CASSQRGEGGYTF; cdr3_nt: TGCGCCAGCAGCCAGCGAGGGGAGGGTGGCTACACCTTC
v_call: TRBV21-1; j_call: TRBJ1-5; clone_size: few; d_call: NA; cdr3_aa: CASSKLGQVMPQHF; cdr3_nt: TGTGCCAGCAGCAAGCTCGGACAGGTAATGCCCCAGCATTTT
v_call: TRBV5-6; j_call: TRBJ2-4; clone_size: NA; d_call: NA; cdr3_aa: CASSLGRVKNIQYF; cdr3_nt: TGTGCCAGCAGCTTAGGCAGGGTCAAAAACATTCAGTACTTC
v_call: TRBV3-1; j_call: TRBJ1-1; clone_size: once; d_call: NA; cdr3_aa: CASSPPVGEAFF; cdr3_nt: TGTGCCAGCAGCCCCCCTGTGGGTGAAGCTTTCTTT
v_call: TRBV5-1; j_call: TRBJ2-7; clone_size: NA; d_call: TRBD2; cdr3_aa: CASSLTSGDTYEQYF; cdr3_nt: TGCGCCAGCAGCCTGACTAGCGGGGACACCTACGAGCAGTACTTC
v_call: TRBV2; j_call: TRBJ2-7; clone_size: once; d_call: TRBD1; cdr3_aa: CASSVIRTGSVGEQYF; cdr3_nt: TGTGCCAGCAGTGTTATAAGGACAGGGAGCGTCGGCGAGCAGTACTTC
v_call: TRBV30; j_call: TRBJ2-4; clone_size: NA; d_call: TRBD1; cdr3_aa: CAWPDRVCDIQYF; cdr3_nt: TGTGCCTGGCCCGACAGGGTATGTGACATTCAGTACTTC
v_call: TRBV20-1; j_call: TRBJ2-1; clone_size: few; d_call: TRBD2; cdr3_aa: CSASGTSGYNEQFF; cdr3_nt: TGCAGTGCTAGCGGGACTAGCGGCTACAATGAGCAGTTCTTC
v_call: TRBV7-9; j_call: TRBJ1-6; clone_size: NA; d_call: NA; cdr3_aa: CASSLIRGVESPLHF; cdr3_nt: TGTGCCAGCAGCTTAATAAGAGGGGTAGAATCACCCCTCCACTTT
v_call: TRBV25-1; j_call: TRBJ2-5; clone_size: NA; d_call: TRBD1; cdr3_aa: CASSEFGTGLTRETQYF; cdr3_nt: TGTGCCAGCAGTGAGTTCGGGACAGGCCTCACACGGGAGACCCAGTACTTC
v_call: TRBV11-3; j_call: TRBJ1-1; clone_size: once; d_call: NA; cdr3_aa: CASKEKGTEAFF; cdr3_nt: TGTGCCAGCAAAGAAAAGGGTACTGAAGCTTTCTTT
v_call: TRBV6-2/TRBV6-3; j_call: TRBJ1-2; clone_size: few; d_call: NA; cdr3_aa: CASSGPWGYTF; cdr3_nt: TGTGCCAGCAGTGGCCCATGGGGCTACACCTTC
v_call: TRBV6-1; j_call: TRBJ1-4; clone_size: NA; d_call: TRBD1; cdr3_aa: CASRTTGQVTNEKLFF; cdr3_nt: TGTGCCAGCAGAACCACGGGACAGGTCACTAATGAAAAACTGTTTTTT
v_call: TRBV2; j_call: TRBJ2-2; clone_size: NA; d_call: TRBD1; cdr3_aa: CASRWDRNTGELFF; cdr3_nt: TGTGCCAGCAGGTGGGACAGGAACACCGGGGAGCTGTTTTTT
v_call: TRBV29-1; j_call: TRBJ1-1; clone_size: NA; d_call: NA; cdr3_aa: CSARPGINTEAFF; cdr3_nt: TGCAGCGCCCGACCGGGGATCAACACTGAAGCTTTCTTT
v_call: TRBV5-1; j_call: TRBJ1-1; clone_size: NA; d_call: NA; cdr3_aa: CASSEGRQLTEAFF; cdr3_nt: TGCGCCAGCAGCGAAGGAAGGCAGCTCACTGAAGCTTTCTTT
v_call: TRBV7-2; j_call: TRBJ2-3; clone_size: few; d_call: NA; cdr3_aa: CATRRGAPADTQYF; cdr3_nt: TGTGCCACCAGGAGGGGGGCCCCCGCAGATACGCAGTATTTT
v_call: TRBV7-9; j_call: TRBJ1-1; clone_size: NA; d_call: NA; cdr3_aa: CASSLLGAKGGVNTEAFF; cdr3_nt: TGTGCCAGCAGCTTACTGGGGGCCAAGGGAGGTGTGAACACTGAAGCTTTCTTT
v_call: TRBV7-8; j_call: TRBJ1-3; clone_size: NA; d_call: NA; cdr3_aa: CASSSGGGKNTIYF; cdr3_nt: TGTGCCAGCAGCTCCGGGGGAGGAAAAAACACCATATATTTT
v_call: TRBV2; j_call: TRBJ1-5; clone_size: NA; d_call: NA; cdr3_aa: CASSETDTSNQPQHF; cdr3_nt: TGTGCCAGCAGTGAGACGGACACCAGCAATCAGCCCCAGCATTTT
v_call: TRBV11-1; j_call: TRBJ2-2; clone_size: NA; d_call: NA; cdr3_aa: CASSQKQVTGELFF; cdr3_nt: TGTGCCAGCAGCCAAAAACAGGTGACCGGGGAGCTGTTTTTT
v_call: TRBV12-3/TRBV12-4; j_call: TRBJ2-7; clone_size: NA; d_call: TRBD1; cdr3_aa: CASSSRDRGRGEQYF; cdr3_nt: TGTGCCAGCAGTTCCCGGGACAGGGGGCGCGGCGAGCAGTACTTC
v_call: TRBV6-1; j_call: TRBJ1-2; clone_size: few; d_call: NA; cdr3_aa: CASSALVSQNYGYTF; cdr3_nt: TGTGCCAGCAGTGCATTAGTATCTCAAAACTATGGCTACACCTTC
v_call: TRBV27; j_call: TRBJ2-6; clone_size: few; d_call: TRBD1; cdr3_aa: CASSRAQGAGANVLTF; cdr3_nt: TGTGCCAGCAGTCGCGCCCAGGGGGCTGGGGCCAACGTCCTGACTTTC
v_call: TRBV11-2; j_call: TRBJ2-7; clone_size: few; d_call: NA; cdr3_aa: CASSRGDTSYEQYF; cdr3_nt: TGTGCCAGCAGCCGCGGGGACACTTCCTACGAGCAGTACTTC
v_call: TRBV27; j_call: TRBJ1-2; clone_size: NA; d_call: NA; cdr3_aa: CASSHTPARGGANYGYTF; cdr3_nt: TGTGCCAGCAGCCATACGCCCGCGCGGGGTGGGGCTAACTATGGCTACACCTTC
v_call: TRBV5-4; j_call: TRBJ2-3; clone_size: once; d_call: NA; cdr3_aa: CASSSRVSTDTQYF; cdr3_nt: TGTGCCAGCAGCTCCAGGGTTAGCACAGATACGCAGTATTTT
v_call: TRBV4-3; j_call: TRBJ2-3; clone_size: NA; d_call: TRBD2; cdr3_aa: CASSQGLAGTSTDTQYF; cdr3_nt: TGCGCCAGCAGCCAAGGGTTAGCGGGGACTAGCACAGATACGCAGTATTTT
v_call: TRBV6-1; j_call: TRBJ1-3; clone_size: few; d_call: TRBD1; cdr3_aa: CASTRTGEGGNTIYF; cdr3_nt: TGTGCCAGCACCCGGACAGGGGAAGGGGGAAACACCATATATTTT
v_call: TRBV2; j_call: TRBJ2-4; clone_size: NA; d_call: NA; cdr3_aa: CASSELLAKNIQYF; cdr3_nt: TGTGCCAGCAGTGAATTGCTTGCCAAAAACATTCAGTACTTC
v_call: TRBV19; j_call: TRBJ1-3; clone_size: NA; d_call: NA; cdr3_aa: CASSFQIDRPKANTIYF; cdr3_nt: TGTGCCAGTAGTTTCCAAATCGACAGGCCCAAAGCCAACACCATATATTTT